Listed below are T cell receptor beta chains from one sample, sequenced in a study of T cells in Graves' hyperthyroidism and ophthalmopathy. TCRdb redid the calling of the multiplex PCR reads with MiXCR, one entry per CDR3 protein. The sample comprises around 200,000 distinct CDR3 sequences, over 15% of which are singletons, and roughly 30% rests with the top ten. Specimen: blood. Receptors were obtained from a woman in her 50s with Graves' hyperthyroidism. Both conserved end residues are part of each CDR3. Each record gives: D gene, J gene, clone size, V gene, CDR3 protein. The D gene is left open where the match is weak. Not all rows give a size; the values are once, few, many and, for expanded clones, a class.

D: TRBD1
J: TRBJ2-7
size: many
V: TRBV7-9
CDR3: CASSLGTGDGQYF

D: -
J: TRBJ2-3
size: many
V: TRBV6-1
CDR3: CASSYRGFTDTQYF

D: -
J: TRBJ1-6
size: -
V: TRBV10-3
CDR3: CATRGGNSPLHF

D: -
J: TRBJ2-5
size: -
V: TRBV24-1
CDR3: CATSDFDGTQYF

D: -
J: TRBJ1-4
size: many
V: TRBV6-1
CDR3: CASSPTGGEHEKLFF

D: -
J: TRBJ2-7
size: -
V: TRBV24-1
CDR3: CATSARSAYEQYF

D: -
J: TRBJ2-7
size: many
V: TRBV10-3
CDR3: CAISEGPAYEQYF

D: -
J: TRBJ1-2
size: many
V: TRBV6-5
CDR3: CASSYSSIPPGNSGYTF

D: -
J: TRBJ2-1
size: many
V: TRBV20-1
CDR3: CSAIRGRGLNEQFF

D: -
J: TRBJ1-3
size: -
V: TRBV4-1
CDR3: CASSQGTSSGNTIYF

D: -
J: TRBJ1-1
size: -
V: TRBV7-2
CDR3: CASSLSVGGEAFF

D: -
J: TRBJ2-3
size: many
V: TRBV11-2
CDR3: CASSFLLPGSDTQYF

D: TRBD2
J: TRBJ2-3
size: many
V: TRBV7-3
CDR3: CASSFGTSGTDTQYF

D: TRBD1
J: TRBJ1-1
size: many
V: TRBV29-1
CDR3: CSVRDRSYTEAFF

D: TRBD1
J: TRBJ2-2
size: -
V: TRBV5-6
CDR3: CASSFRDRGHGELFF

D: TRBD2
J: TRBJ2-3
size: many
V: TRBV11-2
CDR3: CASSSGLAGGVTQYF

D: -
J: TRBJ1-2
size: many
V: TRBV9
CDR3: CASSVAVEGGYTF

D: -
J: TRBJ1-6
size: many
V: TRBV2
CDR3: CASSEDSSDSPLHF

D: -
J: TRBJ1-2
size: many
V: TRBV7-3
CDR3: CASSPGRVVSHGYTF

D: TRBD2
J: TRBJ2-5
size: many
V: TRBV7-2
CDR3: CASNPSGGAETQYF

D: -
J: TRBJ1-1
size: many
V: TRBV7-2
CDR3: CASSLAGVGTEAFF

D: TRBD2
J: TRBJ2-1
size: many
V: TRBV6-2/TRBV6-3
CDR3: CASFQSGGTNNEQFF

D: -
J: TRBJ1-1
size: many
V: TRBV11-1
CDR3: CASSLLSEMNTEAFF

D: -
J: TRBJ2-7
size: -
V: TRBV14
CDR3: CASSQTFGGTYEQYF

D: -
J: TRBJ1-5
size: many
V: TRBV12-3/TRBV12-4
CDR3: CASSLGGGVSNQPQHF

D: TRBD1
J: TRBJ2-3
size: -
V: TRBV15
CDR3: CATSTSRGLDTQYF

D: -
J: TRBJ2-7
size: many
V: TRBV6-1
CDR3: CASRSQVYEQYF

D: -
J: TRBJ1-1
size: many
V: TRBV7-9
CDR3: CASSSSLGVNTEAFF

D: -
J: TRBJ1-2
size: many
V: TRBV19
CDR3: CASSIGNGYTF

D: TRBD2
J: TRBJ2-1
size: -
V: TRBV19
CDR3: CASSGMSAGGNEQFF

D: -
J: TRBJ2-7
size: -
V: TRBV5-4
CDR3: CASSSGQLYEQYF

D: -
J: TRBJ2-7
size: many
V: TRBV11-2
CDR3: CASSLFQGADEQYF

D: TRBD2
J: TRBJ2-7
size: many
V: TRBV7-9
CDR3: CASSPWGGDEQYF